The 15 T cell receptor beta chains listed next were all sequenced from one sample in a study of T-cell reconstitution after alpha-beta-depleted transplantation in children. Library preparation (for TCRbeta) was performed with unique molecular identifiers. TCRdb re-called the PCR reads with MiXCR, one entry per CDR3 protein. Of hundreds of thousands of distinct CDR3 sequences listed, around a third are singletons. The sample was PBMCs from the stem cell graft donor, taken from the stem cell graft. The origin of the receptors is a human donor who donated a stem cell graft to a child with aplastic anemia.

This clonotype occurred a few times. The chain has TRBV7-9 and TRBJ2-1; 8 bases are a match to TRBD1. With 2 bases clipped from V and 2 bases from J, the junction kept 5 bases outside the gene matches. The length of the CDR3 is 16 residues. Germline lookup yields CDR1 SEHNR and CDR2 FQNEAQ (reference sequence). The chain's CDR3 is CASSLWGQDPYNEQFF. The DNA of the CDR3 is TGTGCCAGCAGCTTATGGGGACAGGACCCCTACAATGAGCAGTTCTTC.

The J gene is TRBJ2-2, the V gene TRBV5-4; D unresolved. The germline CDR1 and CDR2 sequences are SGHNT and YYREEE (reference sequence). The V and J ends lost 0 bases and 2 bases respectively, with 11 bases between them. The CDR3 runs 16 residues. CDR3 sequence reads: CASSLVPDRNTGELFF. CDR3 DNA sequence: TGTGCCAGCAGCTTGGTGCCAGATAGAAACACCGGGGAGCTGTTTTTT.

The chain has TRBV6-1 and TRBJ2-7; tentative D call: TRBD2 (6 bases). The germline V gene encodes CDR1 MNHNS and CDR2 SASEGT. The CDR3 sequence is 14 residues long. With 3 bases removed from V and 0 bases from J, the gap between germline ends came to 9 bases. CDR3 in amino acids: CASSDSGFSYEQYV. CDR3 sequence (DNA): TGTGCCAGCAGTGATAGCGGCTTCTCCTACGAGCAGTACGTC.

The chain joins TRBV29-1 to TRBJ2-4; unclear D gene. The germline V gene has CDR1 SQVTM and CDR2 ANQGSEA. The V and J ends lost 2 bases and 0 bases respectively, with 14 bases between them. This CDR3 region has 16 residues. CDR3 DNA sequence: TGCAGCGTTGAAAGGGCCAGCGTCGGAGCCAAAAACATTCAGTACTTC. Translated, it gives CSVERASVGAKNIQYF.

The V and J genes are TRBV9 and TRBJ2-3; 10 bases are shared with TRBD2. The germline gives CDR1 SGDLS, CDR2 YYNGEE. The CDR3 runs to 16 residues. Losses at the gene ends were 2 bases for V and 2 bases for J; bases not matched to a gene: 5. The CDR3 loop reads CASSVGLADNTDTQYF. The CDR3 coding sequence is TGTGCCAGCAGCGTCGGACTAGCGGATAACACAGATACGCAGTATTTT. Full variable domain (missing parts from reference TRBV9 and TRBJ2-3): DSGVTQTPKHLITATGQRVTLRCSPRSGDLSVYWYQQSLDQGLQFLIQYYNGEERAKGNILERFSAQQFPDLHSELNLSSLELGDSALYFCASSVGLADNTDTQYFGPGTRLTVL.

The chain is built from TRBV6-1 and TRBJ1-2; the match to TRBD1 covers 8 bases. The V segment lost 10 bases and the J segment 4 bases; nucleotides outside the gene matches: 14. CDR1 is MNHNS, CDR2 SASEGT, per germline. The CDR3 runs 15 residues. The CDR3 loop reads CATIRTGKEGYGYTF. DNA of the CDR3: TGTGCCACCATCCGGACAGGGAAGGAGGGCTATGGCTACACCTTC.

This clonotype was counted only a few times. CDR3 residues: CASSLSWGTSTDTQYF. CDR3 DNA sequence: TGCGCCAGCAGCTTGAGCTGGGGAACTAGCACAGATACGCAGTATTTT. V and J are TRBV5-1 and TRBJ2-3; the D is unclear. The CDR3 has 16 amino acids. V dropped 1 base and J dropped 0 bases, with 12 bases sitting between them. Germline CDR1 and CDR2: SGHRS and YFSETQ.

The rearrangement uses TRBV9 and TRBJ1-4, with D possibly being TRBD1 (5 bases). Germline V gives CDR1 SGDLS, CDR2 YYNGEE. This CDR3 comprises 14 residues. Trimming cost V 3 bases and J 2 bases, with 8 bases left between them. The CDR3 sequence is CASSAGLTNEKLFF. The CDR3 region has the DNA TGTGCCAGCAGCGCGGGGCTTACTAATGAAAAACTGTTTTTT.

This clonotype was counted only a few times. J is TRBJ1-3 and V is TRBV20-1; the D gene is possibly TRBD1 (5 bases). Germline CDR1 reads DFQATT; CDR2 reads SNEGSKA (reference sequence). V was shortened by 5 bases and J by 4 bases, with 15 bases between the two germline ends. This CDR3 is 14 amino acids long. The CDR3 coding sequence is TGCAGTGCTCCCCCGAGGGGCCTAGGAAACACCATATATTTT. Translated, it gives CSAPPRGLGNTIYF.

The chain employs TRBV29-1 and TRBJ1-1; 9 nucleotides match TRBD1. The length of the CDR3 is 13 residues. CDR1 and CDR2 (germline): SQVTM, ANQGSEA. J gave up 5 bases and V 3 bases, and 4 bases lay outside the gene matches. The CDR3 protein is CSVDETGGTEAFF. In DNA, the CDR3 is TGCAGCGTTGATGAGACAGGGGGTACTGAAGCTTTCTTT.

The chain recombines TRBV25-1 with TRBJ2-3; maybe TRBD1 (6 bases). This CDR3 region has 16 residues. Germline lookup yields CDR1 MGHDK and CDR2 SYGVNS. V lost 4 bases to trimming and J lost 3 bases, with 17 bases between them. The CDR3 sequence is CASSVNTGLATDTQYF. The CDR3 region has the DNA TGTGCCAGCAGTGTCAACACAGGGCTCGCAACAGATACGCAGTATTTT.

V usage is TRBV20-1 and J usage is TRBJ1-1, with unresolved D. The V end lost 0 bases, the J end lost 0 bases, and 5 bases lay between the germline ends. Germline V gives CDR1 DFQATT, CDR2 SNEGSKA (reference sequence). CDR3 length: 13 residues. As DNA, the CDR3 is TGCAGTGCTAGAGATCACGTGAACACTGAAGCTTTCTTT. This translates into CSARDHVNTEAFF.

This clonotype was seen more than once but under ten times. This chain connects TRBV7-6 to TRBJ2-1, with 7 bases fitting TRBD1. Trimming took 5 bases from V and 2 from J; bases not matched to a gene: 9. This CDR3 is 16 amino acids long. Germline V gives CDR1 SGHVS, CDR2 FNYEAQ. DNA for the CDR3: TGTGCCAGCAGCATAAGACAGGGTTTCGCCTACAATGAGCAGTTCTTC. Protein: CASSIRQGFAYNEQFF.

CDR3 protein: CASEGLGDTQYF. In DNA form, the CDR3 reads TGTGCCAGCGAGGGGTTAGGAGATACGCAGTATTTT. This chain links TRBV27 with TRBJ2-3; D assignment may be TRBD1 or TRBD2 (5 bases each). Trimming pared 8 bases from V and 5 bases from J, leaving 11 bases between. Germline V lookup: CDR1 MNHEY, CDR2 SMNVEV (reference sequence). The CDR3 extends over 12 amino acids.

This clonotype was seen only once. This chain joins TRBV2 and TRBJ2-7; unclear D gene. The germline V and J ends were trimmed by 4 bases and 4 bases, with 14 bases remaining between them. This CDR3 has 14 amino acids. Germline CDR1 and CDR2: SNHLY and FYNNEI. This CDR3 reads CASSGTVTLYEQYF. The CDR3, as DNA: TGTGCCAGCAGTGGCACAGTGACCTTATACGAGCAGTACTTC.